These 32 T cell receptor beta chains came from one sample sequenced in a study of spatial heterogeneity in lung cancer (dated by TCRdb to about 2019). Broad study findings and their caveats: The number of expanded intratumoral alpha and beta TCRs correlated with the tumor nonsynonymous mutation count.

These receptors have no identified antigens. Library construction relied on 5' RACE. The run used a NextSeq 500. TCRdb reprocessed the public reads (quality trimming at Q25 with fastp, clone calling with MiXCR) and kept in-frame beta chains. Each entry merges the rows of one CDR3 protein and shows their most common DNA and genes. The sample yields around 8,000 distinct CDR3 sequences; almost 8.5% were counted once. The ten top clones hold approximately 4.1% of the sample. What the time point label conveys for this sample: sample taken at primary tumor resection. Sequenced material: lung tumor tissue, taken at surgery. The receptors were gathered from a male donor with early-stage non-small cell lung cancer.

This clonotype was counted a few times. This beta chain is an unintended read in a library built for alpha chains; its size means little. The chain combines TRBV7-2 with TRBJ2-7; D remains unclear. Between the trimmed V and J ends, which lost 1 base and 6 bases, there was a span of 13 bases. From germline, CDR1 is SGHTA and CDR2 FQGNSA. The CDR3 totals 14 residues. The CDR3 sequence: CASSLGGQLGEQYF. CDR3 nucleotides: TGTGCCAGCAGCTTAGGTGGGCAGCTTGGCGAGCAGTACTTC.

This clonotype was detected many times. A library prepared for alpha chains yielded this beta chain as an off-target read; its size is of little meaning. The gene calls are TRBV7-8 and TRBJ2-1; D unclear. The germline V gene has CDR1 SGHVS and CDR2 FQNEAQ. The length of the CDR3 is 15 residues. The ends were cut back, 6 bases at V and 1 base at J, with 13 bases in the middle. The CDR3 DNA follows: TGTGCCAGCAGACCGGATGCGGTTTCCTACAATGAGCAGTTCTTC. The encoded protein is CASRPDAVSYNEQFF.

Turning to this clonotype: With the library built for alpha chains, this beta chain is off target and its frequency is not meaningful. This sequence joins TRBV12-3 or TRBV12-4 and TRBJ2-5; D is unclear. V shed 3 bases and J shed 5 bases, with 7 bases lying between them. The CDR3 consists of 12 residues. The CDR3 region is CASSLTGETQYF. CDR3 sequence (DNA): TGTGCCAGCAGTTTGACCGGGGAGACCCAGTACTTC.

By share, this clonotype counts as medium-sized. At one boundary the junction diverges from the germline segment, which might be a read error. This beta chain was picked up by a library intended for alpha chains and is off target, so its count carries little meaning. The gene calls are TRBV28 and TRBJ2-1; tentative D call: TRBD1 (6 bases). CDR1 is MDHEN and CDR2 is SYDVKM in the germline V gene. This CDR3 region has 11 residues. The CDR3 DNA reads TGTGCCAGCAGTTCTGAGGACAGCCCGTGGTTC. This sequence encodes CASSSEDSPWF.

This clonotype rates as medium-sized. The library was designed around alpha chains, so this beta chain is a stray read whose abundance carries little weight. The chain recombines TRBV29-1 with TRBJ2-3, with 10 bases lining up with TRBD2. The CDR3 extends over 11 amino acids. Per the germline V gene, CDR1 is SQVTM and CDR2 is ANQGSEA. The J segment lost 9 bases and the V segment lost 4 bases, leaving 1 base of the junction unmatched. CDR3 in DNA: TGCAGCGTTGCGACTAGCGGGACGCAGTATTTT. Translating it yields CSVATSGTQYF.

Within the sample, this clonotype is medium-sized. Within a library made for alpha chains, this beta chain is off target, and its count is uninformative. V usage is TRBV15 and J usage is TRBJ2-3, with D uncertain. Germline V gives CDR1 LNHNV, CDR2 YYDKDF (reference sequence). The CDR3 sequence is 13 residues long. V lost 3 bases and J lost 3, with 7 bases in between. DNA for the CDR3: TGTGCCACCAGCAGTCCAGCTACAGATACGCAGTATTTT. Its translation: CATSSPATDTQYF.

This clonotype was detected many times. As an off-target read in a library built for alpha chains, this beta chain has a frequency of little significance. This chain uses TRBV4-2 with TRBJ2-7; TRBD1 might be the D (7 bases). V was shortened by 3 bases and J by 7 bases, with 19 bases between the two germline ends. This CDR3 contains 15 residues. Germline CDR1 reads LGHNA; CDR2 reads YNFKEQ. CDR3 loop: CASSHPGGTGREQYF. CDR3 in DNA: TGTGCCAGCAGCCACCCAGGGGGGACTGGGAGGGAGCAGTACTTC.

This clonotype appeared once. Just one base apart from a much larger clone, this may be a read error. A library prepared for alpha chains yielded this beta chain as an off-target read; its size is of little meaning. The J gene is TRBJ2-4, the V gene TRBV5-1, with D unclear. The CDR3 is made up of 12 amino acids. Looked up from germline, CDR1 is SGHRS and CDR2 is YFSETQ. The CDR3 DNA reads as TGCGCCAGCAGCCCCGACCGGGCAATTCAGAACTTC. It specifies CASSPDRAIQNF.

By proportion, this clonotype is medium-sized (0.01 to 0.1%). This beta chain lies outside the target of a library built for alpha chains; its clone size means little. The chain employs TRBV20-1 and TRBJ2-7; the D is unclear. V lost 0 bases and J lost 3, with 9 bases in between. The germline V gene encodes CDR1 DFQATT and CDR2 SNEGSKA (reference sequence). The CDR3 spans 13 residues. Here the CDR3 reads CSARDPGSYEQYF. In nucleotides, the CDR3 is TGCAGTGCTAGAGATCCAGGAAGCTACGAGCAGTACTTC.

This clonotype is medium-sized by share. This beta chain is off target for a library built for alpha chains, so its abundance means little. The rearrangement links TRBV12-3 or TRBV12-4 to TRBJ2-2; 7 bases match TRBD1. V lost 5 bases, J lost 5 bases, and 5 bases stayed unmatched. CDR3 length equals 14 residues. The CDR3 DNA follows: TGTGCCAGCAGTGCGACAGGGCGTACCGGGGAGCTGTTTTTT. It codes for CASSATGRTGELFF.

This clonotype came up many times. This beta chain represents an off-target read in a library built for alpha chains; its size is of limited meaning. The chain employs TRBV12-3 or TRBV12-4 and TRBJ2-3, with a weak D call TRBD1 (5 bases). The CDR3 consists of 14 residues. V gave up 7 bases and J gave up 0 bases, with 11 bases separating them. This CDR3 is CASTPGHSTDTQYF. DNA of the CDR3: TGTGCCAGCACTCCCGGACATAGCACAGATACGCAGTATTTT.

This clonotype is classed as medium-sized (0.01 to 0.1%). For a library built for alpha chains, this beta chain is a stray read; little rests on its size. The chain couples TRBV6-5 to TRBJ2-5, with TRBD1 identical over 8 bases. There are 17 residues in the CDR3. Germline lookup yields CDR1 MNHEY and CDR2 SVGAGI. Trimming at V came to 0 bases and at J to 4 bases, leaving 10 bases not matched to a gene. The chain's CDR3 is CASSYSFQGARSETQYF. As DNA, the CDR3 is TGTGCCAGCAGTTACTCTTTCCAGGGGGCAAGGTCAGAGACCCAGTACTTC.

This clonotype is categorized as medium-sized (0.01 to 0.1%). Since the library was made to target alpha chains, this beta chain is a stray read and its abundance is not meaningful. The rearrangement uses TRBV5-6 and TRBJ2-3, with D possibly being TRBD1 (5 bases). Trimming removed 1 base from V and 3 bases from J, with 6 bases in between. This CDR3 has 13 residues. Germline lookup yields CDR1 SGHDT and CDR2 YYEEEE. The CDR3 DNA is TGTGCCAGCAGCTTGCCAGGGACAGATACGCAGTATTTT. Translating it yields CASSLPGTDTQYF.

This clonotype is medium-sized in the sample. For a library built for alpha chains, this beta chain is a stray read; little rests on its size. This chain connects TRBV29-1 to TRBJ1-1, with TRBD1 identical over 9 bases. The CDR3 runs to 16 residues. J gave up 3 bases and V 6 bases, and 14 bases lay outside the gene matches. Per the germline V gene, CDR1 is SQVTM and CDR2 is ANQGSEA. The CDR3, as DNA: TGCAGCGTCGCCAATCGCCTGGGACAGGGTCACACTGAAGCTTTCTTT. Amino acid sequence: CSVANRLGQGHTEAFF.

This clonotype ranks as medium-sized. Because the library targeted alpha chains, this beta chain is an off-target read whose size means little. The chain joins TRBV20-1 to TRBJ2-3; a possible D gene is TRBD2 (6 bases). The germline CDR1 and CDR2 sequences are DFQATT and SNEGSKA (reference sequence). V lost 6 bases to trimming and J lost 4 bases, with 20 bases between them. This CDR3 is built from 15 residues. CDR3: CSARMGTSTADTQYF. CDR3 DNA: TGCAGTGCGAGGATGGGTACTAGCACGGCAGATACGCAGTATTTT.

This clonotype appeared many times. The size of this beta chain means little, since it is a stray read in a library made for alpha chains. This chain uses TRBV20-1 with TRBJ2-1; a possible D gene is TRBD2 (5 bases). CDR1 is DFQATT, CDR2 SNEGSKA, per germline (reference sequence). V was clipped by 5 bases and J by 0 bases, with 14 bases between them. This CDR3 contains 15 residues. CDR3 in DNA: TGCAGTGCTTATGAACCAGGAGGCTCCTACAATGAGCAGTTCTTC. Translating it yields CSAYEPGGSYNEQFF.

Relative to its sample, this clonotype is medium-sized. A library prepared for alpha chains yielded this beta chain as an off-target read; its size is of little meaning. V and J are TRBV29-1 and TRBJ2-2; the D gene could be TRBD1 or TRBD2 (5 bases each). The CDR3 is made up of 14 amino acids. The V gene lost 8 bases and the J gene lost 5 bases, with 18 bases spanning the gap. Per germline, CDR1 SQVTM and CDR2 ANQGSEA. The CDR3 region has the DNA TGCAGCACATCTTCCGGGACGGATACCGGGGAGCTGTTTTTT. Its translation is CSTSSGTDTGELFF.

This clonotype was recorded many times. This beta chain appears as a stray read in a library generated for alpha chains; its size is not informative. The CDR3 coding sequence is TGTGCCAGCAGCACCCGACAGGGGGCGGCTTTCTTT. Its protein product is CASSTRQGAAFF. The chain employs TRBV7-9 and TRBJ1-1, with 10 bases aligning to TRBD1. V was pared by 5 bases and J by 11 bases, with 5 bases of the junction left unmatched. CDR3 length: 12 amino acids. CDR1 and CDR2 (germline): SEHNR, FQNEAQ (reference sequence).

This clonotype was seen more than once but under ten times. Since the library was made to target alpha chains, this beta chain is a stray read and its abundance is not meaningful. The chain carries TRBV20-1 and TRBJ2-7; 9 positions match TRBD2. The CDR3 sequence is 14 residues long. Looked up from germline, CDR1 is DFQATT and CDR2 is SNEGSKA (reference sequence). V lost 5 bases and J lost 5; bases outside the gene matches: 10. Here the CDR3 DNA reads TGCAGTGCTCCTCCAGCGGGAGGATGGGACGAGCAGTACTTC. Translated, it gives CSAPPAGGWDEQYF.

Of note for this clonotype: This beta chain appears as a stray read in a library generated for alpha chains; its size is not informative. J is TRBJ2-1 and V is TRBV20-1; 7 bases map to TRBD2. Germline V gene sequence: CDR1 DFQATT, CDR2 SNEGSKA (reference sequence). Losses at the gene ends were 5 bases for V and 6 bases for J; bases not matched to a gene: 7. The CDR3 is made up of 13 amino acids. Here the CDR3 DNA reads TGCAGTGCTCCGCGACTAGCCAGCAATGAGCAGTTCTTC. Amino acids: CSAPRLASNEQFF.

This clonotype is classed as medium-sized. Since the library was made to target alpha chains, this beta chain is a stray read and its abundance is not meaningful. The chain is built from TRBV28 and TRBJ1-2, with TRBD1 matching 8 bases. The CDR3 runs to 12 residues. V lost 5 bases to trimming and J lost 8 bases; unmatched junction nucleotides: 4. The germline CDR1 and CDR2 sequences are MDHEN and SYDVKM. The CDR3 loop is CASSGQGEGYTF. The CDR3 region has the DNA TGTGCCAGCAGTGGACAGGGAGAAGGCTACACCTTC.

This clonotype was detected many times. This beta chain turned up in a library designed for alpha chains; as an off-target read, its abundance says little. The V call is TRBV19, the J call TRBJ1-2; 9 bases agree with TRBD1. J gave up 8 bases and V 4 bases, and 8 bases lay outside the gene matches. CDR3 length: 14 residues. CDR1 and CDR2 from the germline V gene are LNHDA and SQIVND (reference sequence). The CDR3 reads CASSTTGGVEGYTF. The CDR3 nucleotides are TGTGCCAGTAGTACGACAGGGGGAGTGGAAGGCTACACCTTC.

In this sample, this clonotype turned up a few times. This beta chain came through as a stray read in a library set up for alpha chains, and its size says little. The gene calls are TRBV27 and TRBJ2-3; TRBD2 agrees at 7 bases. CDR3 size: 16 residues. J was trimmed by 1 base and V by 6 bases; bases with no gene match: 10. In germline, CDR1 is MNHEY, CDR2 SMNVEV (reference sequence). CDR3 amino acids: CASRTPGLTGTDTQYF. CDR3 sequence (DNA): TGTGCCAGCAGGACCCCGGGACTAACGGGCACAGATACGCAGTATTTT.

This clonotype ranks as medium-sized. This beta chain is a stray sequence in a library constructed for alpha chains; its clone size is not meaningful. This chain connects TRBV5-1 to TRBJ1-6; D unclear. V gave up 0 bases and J gave up 9 bases, with 16 bases separating them. Germline CDR1 SGHRS, CDR2 YFSETQ. The CDR3 length is 16 residues. CDR3 sequence reads: CASSLGWAINGSPLHF. The CDR3 DNA reads as TGCGCCAGCAGCTTGGGGTGGGCAATCAACGGTTCACCCCTCCACTTT.

This clonotype has ten or more counts. The size of this beta chain means little, since it is a stray read in a library made for alpha chains. The CDR3 loop is CASSPTGGGAGNEQFF. For the CDR3, the DNA is TGTGCCAGCAGCCCAACCGGGGGGGGCGCGGGAAATGAGCAGTTCTTC. This chain links TRBV7-9 with TRBJ2-1; 8 bases fit TRBD2. Losses at the gene ends were 5 bases for V and 7 bases for J; bases not matched to a gene: 13. CDR1 is SEHNR, CDR2 FQNEAQ, per germline (reference sequence). The CDR3 extends over 16 amino acids.

This clonotype is medium-sized (0.01 to 0.1%) by share. This beta chain was picked up by a library intended for alpha chains and is off target, so its count carries little meaning. The V gene is TRBV12-3 or TRBV12-4, the J gene TRBJ2-3; D uncertain. The CDR3 length is 11 residues. V was shortened by 5 bases and J by 3 bases, with 3 bases between the two germline ends. The DNA for the CDR3 is TGTGCCAGCAGTCCGACAGATACGCAGTATTTT. Its translation is CASSPTDTQYF.

In its sample, this clonotype is medium-sized. The library was built for alpha chains, so this beta chain is an off-target read and its size means little. V usage is TRBV28 and J usage is TRBJ1-2; TRBD1 matches at 7 bases. The CDR3 has 15 amino acids. Germline V gene lookup returns CDR1 MDHEN and CDR2 SYDVKM. With V trimmed by 5 bases and J by 5 bases, 11 bases remained unmatched. Here the CDR3 DNA reads TGTGCCAGCAGTCTACCAGGGGGGGCCTTTTATGGCTACACCTTC. Translation gives CASSLPGGAFYGYTF.

This clonotype has a count of ten or more. Because the library targeted alpha chains, this beta chain is an off-target read whose size means little. CDR3 nucleotide sequence: TGTGCCAGCTCACCAAACCCGGGACGCCGGGGTGAAAAACTGTTTTTT. Translating gives CASSPNPGRRGEKLFF. This chain joins TRBV18 and TRBJ1-4, with a possible D match to TRBD1 (5 bases). Germline CDR1 KGHSH, CDR2 LQKENI. V shed 2 bases and J shed 7 bases, with 17 bases lying between them. The CDR3 spans 16 residues.

By its share, this clonotype is medium-sized. This beta chain appears as a stray read in a library generated for alpha chains; its size is not informative. This chain joins TRBV15 and TRBJ2-7; D gene unclear. Germline V gene lookup returns CDR1 LNHNV and CDR2 YYDKDF (reference sequence). This CDR3 comprises 14 residues. Trimming shortened V by 6 bases and J by 0 bases, and 12 bases separated the two germline ends. This chain's CDR3 is CATSGLRASYEQYF. The CDR3 coding sequence is TGTGCCACCAGTGGCCTCAGAGCCTCCTACGAGCAGTACTTC.

This clonotype was observed many times. Being off target in a library aimed at alpha chains, this beta chain has a size of little meaning. The gene calls are TRBV20-1 and TRBJ1-3, with no clear D. Per the germline V gene, CDR1 is DFQATT and CDR2 is SNEGSKA (reference sequence). The CDR3 spans 12 residues. V dropped 6 bases and J dropped 2 bases, with 8 bases sitting between them. The DNA of the CDR3 is TGCAGTGCCCGGCGGACTGGAAACACCATATATTTT. It specifies CSARRTGNTIYF.

This clonotype was observed many times. Since it is a stray read in a library aimed at alpha chains, this beta chain has a size that is not meaningful. The V and J genes are TRBV28 and TRBJ2-5; D tentatively fits TRBD1 or TRBD2 (5 bases each). CDR3 length: 15 residues. CDR1 is MDHEN and CDR2 is SYDVKM in the germline V gene. V shed 5 bases and J shed 1 base, with 14 bases lying between them. The CDR3 DNA is TGTGCCAGCAGTCCTCGAGGGGTAGTCCAAGAGACCCAGTACTTC. This translates into CASSPRGVVQETQYF. Looking up the rest from reference TRBV28 and TRBJ2-5 gives the full variable domain: DVKVTQSSRYLVKRTGEKVFLECVQDMDHENMFWYRQDPGLGLRLIYFSYDVKMKEKGDIPEGYSVSREKKERFSLILESASTNQTSMYLCASSPRGVVQETQYFGPGTRLLVL.

As to this clonotype: This beta chain lies outside the target of a library built for alpha chains; its clone size means little. This chain uses TRBV28 with TRBJ2-4; D is ambiguous. V lost 8 bases and J lost 4, with 6 bases in between. CDR3 length equals 11 residues. Germline loops: CDR1 MDHEN, CDR2 SYDVKM. The CDR3 bases are TGTGCCAGCGCGGTTAAAAACATTCAGTACTTC. Translating it yields CASAVKNIQYF. Complete variable domain (other parts from reference TRBV28 and TRBJ2-4): DVKVTQSSRYLVKRTGEKVFLECVQDMDHENMFWYRQDPGLGLRLIYFSYDVKMKEKGDIPEGYSVSREKKERFSLILESASTNQTSMYLCASAVKNIQYFGAGTRLSVL.